This is a list of T cell receptor beta chains from one sample in a study of blood T cell repertoires in COVID-19. Only in-frame clones appear in the TCRdb table, and some are missing; sequencing was by immunoSEQ multiplex PCR. Of 200,000 to 250,000 clones in the sample, 88% were seen once. The sequencing input was PBMCs or T cells enriched from blood (not recorded which). Receptor source: a woman aged 30 to 39 who had recovered from COVID-19. CDR3s include the opening cysteine and the closing phenylalanine or tryptophan. The D gene is left open where the match is weak. Clone size is given for some rows only: seen once, a few or many times, or a class if the clone is expanded.

D gene,J gene,clone size,V gene,CDR3 DNA,CDR3 protein
TRBD1,TRBJ2-5,.,TRBV19,TGTGCCAGTAGTATTACTGGACAGGGGGGAGAGACCCAGTACTTC,CASSITGQGGETQYF
TRBD1,TRBJ1-2,.,TRBV29-1,TGCAGCGCTTTACAGGGGGAGGTTGGCTACACCTTC,CSALQGEVGYTF
TRBD2,TRBJ2-5,.,TRBV7-2,TGTGCCAGCAGCACAGCTAGCGGGGGGGCCACGGGCCAAGAGACCCAGTACTTC,CASSTASGGATGQETQYF
TRBD1,TRBJ1-1,once,TRBV29-1,TGCAGCGTTGAGGGGGACAGGGACGGAGCTTTCTTT,CSVEGDRDGAFF
TRBD1,TRBJ1-2,.,TRBV9,TGTGCCAGCAAGAGGACAGGCGAAGGCTATGGCTACACCTTC,CASKRTGEGYGYTF
.,TRBJ1-5,.,TRBV5-1,TGCGCCAGCAGCTTGCAAGGCGGTCAGCCCCAGCATTTT,CASSLQGGQPQHF
.,TRBJ1-2,.,TRBV5-5,TGTGCCAGCAGCCTGGTTTCTTATGGCTACACCTTC,CASSLVSYGYTF
TRBD1,TRBJ1-2,.,TRBV2,TGTGCCAGCAGTGAAATGGGACAGGGGGCTCGGGGCTACACCTTC,CASSEMGQGARGYTF
.,TRBJ2-2,.,TRBV6-5,TGTGCCATCAAACAGGGCCCGAACACCGGGGAGCTGTTTTTT,CAIKQGPNTGELFF
.,TRBJ2-7,.,TRBV24-1,TGTGCCACCAGTGATTTAGGGGTATGGTACTTC,CATSDLGVWYF
TRBD2,TRBJ2-5,.,TRBV7-2,TGTGCCAGCAGCTCCTACCGACTAGCGGGGAACCAAGAGACCCAGTACTTC,CASSSYRLAGNQETQYF
.,TRBJ2-5,.,TRBV6-5,TGTGCCAGCAGTAGGGGCCTCCTCCTCCCGGAGACCCAGTACTTC,CASSRGLLLPETQYF
.,TRBJ1-1,.,TRBV29-1,TGCAGCGGATCGACAGTCTCGAACACTGAAGCTTTCTTT,CSGSTVSNTEAFF
.,TRBJ1-4,few,TRBV29-1,TGCAGCGCCATGGACAGTACAACTAATGAAAAACTGTTTTTT,CSAMDSTTNEKLFF
.,TRBJ2-7,.,TRBV14,TGTGCCAGCAGCCAAGCTGGTTGGAACAGGGTCAACGAGCAGTACTTC,CASSQAGWNRVNEQYF
TRBD1,TRBJ1-1,.,TRBV6-5,TGTGCCAGCAGTCACAGGGGCCTGGAAGCTTTCTTT,CASSHRGLEAFF
TRBD2,TRBJ2-1,.,TRBV7-2,TGTGCCAGCAGCTTATTAGCGGGGGGCGTCGATGAGCAGTTCTTC,CASSLLAGGVDEQFF
TRBD1,TRBJ2-7,.,TRBV5-1,TGCGCCAGCAGCGCCGGACAGGGGGCCTACGAGCAGTACTTC,CASSAGQGAYEQYF
.,TRBJ2-5,.,TRBV19,TGTGCCAGTAGTATTACTTCGAGAGAGACCCAGTACTTC,CASSITSRETQYF
.,TRBJ2-3,.,TRBV25-1,TGTGCCAGCAGTGAAGGGGGTAGGGGGAAATTAACAGATACGCAGTATTTT,CASSEGGRGKLTDTQYF
.,TRBJ2-3,.,TRBV14,TGTGCCAGCAGCCAAGGGACAGCCACAGATACGCAGTATTTT,CASSQGTATDTQYF
TRBD1,TRBJ1-1,.,TRBV5-1,TGCGCCAGCAGCGCCCTGACAGGGCAAAACACTGAAGCTTTCTTT,CASSALTGQNTEAFF
.,TRBJ1-3,.,TRBV18,TGTGCCAGCTCGGACTCCCATGGAGGGACTGGAAACACCATATATTTT,CASSDSHGGTGNTIYF
TRBD1,TRBJ1-2,.,TRBV24-1,TGTGCCACCAGTGACCGAGGACAGGGTGGCTACACCTTC,CATSDRGQGGYTF
.,TRBJ2-7,.,TRBV5-6,TGTGCCAGCAGCTCACTCTACGAGCAGTACTTC,CASSSLYEQYF
.,TRBJ2-3,.,TRBV4-1,TGCGCCAGCAGCCAAACGACAGCAAGCTCCTCGCAGTATTTT,CASSQTTASSSQYF
.,TRBJ1-1,.,TRBV28,TGTGCCAGCAGTTTAATAGGGTTGCGTCGGGGAATAGAAGCTTTCTTT,CASSLIGLRRGIEAFF
TRBD1,TRBJ2-3,.,TRBV13,TGTGCCAGCAGCTTAGGGGACAGGGAATACGCAGATACGCAGTATTTT,CASSLGDREYADTQYF
TRBD1,TRBJ2-2,.,TRBV5-1,TGCGCCAGCAGCCCCTACAGGGGCCAGAACACCGGGGAGCTGTTTTTT,CASSPYRGQNTGELFF
TRBD2,TRBJ2-7,.,TRBV5-8,TGTGCCAGCAGCTACTTTGGGACTAGGACTGGGGAGCAGTACTTC,CASSYFGTRTGEQYF
.,TRBJ1-6,.,TRBV27,TGTGCCAGCAGTTTACAGACAAACGGGATCCCCTATAATTCACCCCTCCACTTT,CASSLQTNGIPYNSPLHF
.,TRBJ1-1,.,TRBV25-1,TGTGCCAGCAGTGAATTCAGGGTCACTGAAGCTTTCTTT,CASSEFRVTEAFF
.,TRBJ2-1,.,TRBV5-1,TGCGCCAGCAGCACCACGACAGGTAGTAATGAGCAGTTCTTC,CASSTTTGSNEQFF
TRBD1,TRBJ1-3,.,TRBV5-4,TGTGCCAGCAGCCCGGACAGGCCGAGCTCTGGAAACACCATATATTTT,CASSPDRPSSGNTIYF
.,TRBJ2-1,.,TRBV6-5,TGTGCCAGCAGTTGGGGGCTTGGCAATGAGCAGTTCTTC,CASSWGLGNEQFF
.,TRBJ1-6,.,TRBV4-2,TGTGCCAGCAGCCAACCGGGAGACCCATCACCCCTCCACTTT,CASSQPGDPSPLHF
TRBD2,TRBJ2-7,.,TRBV20-1,TGCAGTGCTAACGGGGGGTACGAGCAGTACTTC,CSANGGYEQYF
TRBD1,TRBJ2-5,.,TRBV9,TGTGCCAGCAGCCCCAGAGGGGGCTACCAAGAGACCCAGTACTTC,CASSPRGGYQETQYF
TRBD1,TRBJ2-2,.,TRBV6-4,TGTGCCAGCAGTGAGGCGGCAGGGGGCACCGGGGAGCTGTTTTTT,CASSEAAGGTGELFF
TRBD1,TRBJ1-1,.,TRBV9,TGTGCCAGCAGCGGGGCAGGGGGCACTGAAGCTTTCTTT,CASSGAGGTEAFF
.,TRBJ2-1,.,TRBV10-3,TGTGCCTCACACGGGATCCAAGACACCAATGAGCAGTTCTTC,CASHGIQDTNEQFF
.,TRBJ1-2,.,TRBV12-3/TRBV12-4,TGTGCCAGCAGTTTTACCGACAGCTATGGCTACACCTTC,CASSFTDSYGYTF
TRBD2,TRBJ2-4,.,TRBV5-3,TGTGCCAGATCCCAGCGGGGGGGCCCGTACATTCAGTACTTC,CARSQRGGPYIQYF
.,TRBJ2-7,.,TRBV7-3,TGTGCCAGCAGTATGGAAGGGGGCTCCTACGAGCAGTACTTC,CASSMEGGSYEQYF
.,TRBJ1-5,.,TRBV19,TGTGCCACCTCCTCTAAGGCCGGGAATAGCAATCAGCCCCAGCATTTT,CATSSKAGNSNQPQHF
TRBD1,TRBJ2-7,.,TRBV9,TGTGCCAGCAGCGTAGGGGACAGCTACGAGCAGTACTTC,CASSVGDSYEQYF
TRBD1,TRBJ1-2,.,TRBV2,TGTGCCAGCAGTGACCCAGGGGGCGCGCAGTATGGCTACACCTTC,CASSDPGGAQYGYTF
.,TRBJ1-1,many,TRBV5-4,TGTGCCAGCAGGCGGGCAGGGGCAATGAACACTGAAGCTTTCTTT,CASRRAGAMNTEAFF
TRBD1,TRBJ2-7,once,TRBV4-3,TGCGCCAGCAGCCGGGACAGGGCGAGCTCCTACGAGCAGTACTTC,CASSRDRASSYEQYF
.,TRBJ1-1,.,TRBV7-3,TGTGCCAGCAGCTCGTCCCGGTCAGGGAACACTGAAGCTTTCTTT,CASSSSRSGNTEAFF